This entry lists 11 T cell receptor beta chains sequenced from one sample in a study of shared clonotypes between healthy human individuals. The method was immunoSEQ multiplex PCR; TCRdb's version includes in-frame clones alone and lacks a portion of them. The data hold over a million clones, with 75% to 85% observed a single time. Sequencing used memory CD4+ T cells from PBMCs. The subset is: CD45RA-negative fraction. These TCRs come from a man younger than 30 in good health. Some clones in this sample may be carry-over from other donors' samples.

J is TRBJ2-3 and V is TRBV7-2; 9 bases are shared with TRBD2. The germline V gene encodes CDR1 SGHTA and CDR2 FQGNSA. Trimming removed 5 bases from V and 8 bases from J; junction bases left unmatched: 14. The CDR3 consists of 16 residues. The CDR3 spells CASSLMAGGHQGTQYF. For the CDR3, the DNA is TGTGCCAGCAGCCTAATGGCGGGGGGGCACCAAGGTACGCAGTATTTT.

In nucleotides, the CDR3 is TGTGCCACCAGCAGAATAGGGGGTTCCTCCTACGAGCAGTACTTC. Protein sequence: CATSRIGGSSYEQYF. The rearrangement links TRBV15 to TRBJ2-7, with TRBD1 as a possible D gene (6 bases). The V end was cut by 2 bases, the J end by 0 bases, with 11 bases between. Germline CDR1 LNHNV, CDR2 YYDKDF (reference sequence). This CDR3 is built from 15 residues.

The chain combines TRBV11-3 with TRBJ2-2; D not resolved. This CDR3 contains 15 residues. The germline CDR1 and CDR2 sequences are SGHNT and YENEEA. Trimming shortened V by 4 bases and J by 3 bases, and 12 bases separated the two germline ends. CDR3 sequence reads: CASSYGSLYTGELFF. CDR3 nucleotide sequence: TGTGCCAGCAGCTACGGATCGCTATACACCGGGGAGCTGTTTTTT. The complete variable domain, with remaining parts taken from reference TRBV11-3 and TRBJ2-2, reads EAGVVQSPRYKIIEKKQPVAFWCNPISGHNTLYWYLQNLGQGPELLIRYENEEAVDDSQLPKDRFSAERLKGVDSTLKIQPAELGDSAVYLCASSYGSLYTGELFFGEGSRLTVL.

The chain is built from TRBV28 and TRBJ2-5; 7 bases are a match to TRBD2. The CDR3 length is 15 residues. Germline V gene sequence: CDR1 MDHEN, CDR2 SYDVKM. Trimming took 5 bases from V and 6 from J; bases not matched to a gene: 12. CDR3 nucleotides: TGTGCCAGCAGTCCAGGTGTCCGCGGGGGAAAGACCCAGTACTTC. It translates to CASSPGVRGGKTQYF.

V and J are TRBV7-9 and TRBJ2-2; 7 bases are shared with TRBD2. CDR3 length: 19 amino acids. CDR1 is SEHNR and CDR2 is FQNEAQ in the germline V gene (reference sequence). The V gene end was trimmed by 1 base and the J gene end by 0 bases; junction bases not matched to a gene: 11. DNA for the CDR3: TGTGCCAGCAGCTTAGTGCACTGGGACTATGAGGCGAACACCGGGGAGCTGTTTTTT. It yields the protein CASSLVHWDYEANTGELFF.

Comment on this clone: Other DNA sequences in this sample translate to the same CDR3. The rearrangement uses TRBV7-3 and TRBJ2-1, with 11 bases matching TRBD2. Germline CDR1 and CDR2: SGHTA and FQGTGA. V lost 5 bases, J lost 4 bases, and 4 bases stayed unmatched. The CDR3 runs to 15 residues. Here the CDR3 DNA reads TGTGCCAGCAGCCCCACTAGCGGGGGTTACAATGAGCAGTTCTTC. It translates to CASSPTSGGYNEQFF.

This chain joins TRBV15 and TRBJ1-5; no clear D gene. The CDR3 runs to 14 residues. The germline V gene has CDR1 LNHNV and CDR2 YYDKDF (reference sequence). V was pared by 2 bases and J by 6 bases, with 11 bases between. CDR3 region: CATSRNEVGQPQHF. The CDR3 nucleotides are TGTGCCACCAGCAGAAACGAAGTAGGTCAGCCCCAGCATTTT.

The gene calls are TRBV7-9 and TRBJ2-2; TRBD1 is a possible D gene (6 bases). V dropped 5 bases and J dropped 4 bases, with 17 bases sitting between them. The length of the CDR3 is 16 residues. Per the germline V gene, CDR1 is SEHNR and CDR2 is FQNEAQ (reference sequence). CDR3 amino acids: CASSRRDTSGTGELFF. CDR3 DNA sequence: TGTGCCAGCAGCCGCCGGGACACCTCGGGCACCGGGGAGCTGTTTTTT.

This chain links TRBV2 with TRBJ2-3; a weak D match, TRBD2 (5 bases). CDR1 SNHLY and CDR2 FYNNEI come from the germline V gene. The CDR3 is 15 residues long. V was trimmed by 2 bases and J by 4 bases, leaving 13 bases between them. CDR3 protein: CASSEPVERPDTQYF. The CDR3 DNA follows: TGTGCCAGCAGTGAACCAGTAGAGCGGCCAGATACGCAGTATTTT.

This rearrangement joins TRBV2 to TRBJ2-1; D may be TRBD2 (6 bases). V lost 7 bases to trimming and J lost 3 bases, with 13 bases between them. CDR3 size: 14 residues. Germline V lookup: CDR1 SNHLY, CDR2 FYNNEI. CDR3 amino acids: CASTGDSYYNEQFF. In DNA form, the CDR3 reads TGTGCCAGCACCGGGGACTCTTACTACAATGAGCAGTTCTTC. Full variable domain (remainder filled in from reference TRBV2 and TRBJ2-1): EPEVTQTPSHQVTQMGQEVILRCVPISNHLYFYWYRQILGQKVEFLVSFYNNEISEKSEIFDDQFSVERPDGSNFTLKIRSTKLEDSAMYFCASTGDSYYNEQFFGPGTRLTVL.

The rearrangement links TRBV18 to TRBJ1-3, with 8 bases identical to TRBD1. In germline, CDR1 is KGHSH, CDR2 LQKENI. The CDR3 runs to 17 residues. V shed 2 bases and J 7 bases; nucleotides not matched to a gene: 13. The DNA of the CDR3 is TGTGCCAGCTCACCATTCGCCGGGACAGGACGTGGGAACACCATATATTTT. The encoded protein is CASSPFAGTGRGNTIYF.